This is a list of T cell receptor beta chains from one sample in a study of siplizumab effects on memory and regulatory T cells. Sequenced by immunoSEQ multiplex PCR; TCRdb stores in-frame clones only, minus some. The table lists about 50,000 clones, roughly 92% of them singletons. The sample taken for sequencing was CD8+ T cells sorted from blood. The receptors originated from a human donor in good health. The CDR3 runs from the conserved cysteine through the conserved F or W. Each record gives: J gene, clone size, V gene, D gene, CDR3 protein, CDR3 DNA. The D gene is left open where the match is weak. Some rows mark clone size as missing; the rest say once, few, many or name a class of expanded clone.

>TRBJ2-7|-|TRBV11-2|-
CASSQDSYEQYF
TGTGCCAGCAGCCAGGACAGCTACGAGCAGTACTTC
>TRBJ2-1|-|TRBV6-4|TRBD1
CASPPLRQGARLCYNEQFF
TGTGCCAGCCCACCTCTGAGACAGGGGGCGAGGTTATGCTACAATGAGCAGTTCTTC
>TRBJ2-7|-|TRBV5-4|-
CASSLEARGRSPTYEQYF
TGTGCCAGCAGCTTGGAGGCCAGGGGCCGATCTCCTACCTACGAGCAGTACTTC
>TRBJ2-7|-|TRBV4-1|-
CASSQDWGRESYEQYF
TGCGCCAGCAGCCAAGATTGGGGACGGGAATCCTACGAGCAGTACTTC
>TRBJ2-3|-|TRBV4-1|-
CASSQAGDTQYF
TGCGCCAGCAGCCAGGCGGGGGATACGCAGTATTTT
>TRBJ2-7|-|TRBV11-2|-
CASSLGGRGSDEQYF
TGTGCCAGCAGCTTAGGGGGTCGTGGGTCGGACGAGCAGTACTTC
>TRBJ2-7|-|TRBV14|-
CASSQGPPLRYEQYF
TGTGCCAGCAGCCAGGGCCCTCCCCTGCGCTACGAGCAGTACTTC
>TRBJ2-7|-|TRBV4-2|TRBD2
CASSQESSGSDEQYF
TGTGCCAGCAGCCAAGAATCTAGCGGGAGCGACGAGCAGTACTTC
>TRBJ1-2|-|TRBV19|-
CASLPAGSGFMYGYTF
TGTGCCAGCCTACCTGCTGGGAGTGGGTTTATGTATGGCTACACCTTC
>TRBJ2-2|once|TRBV28|-
CASSLWSGELFF
TGTGCCAGCAGTTTATGGAGCGGGGAGCTGTTTTTT
>TRBJ1-2|many|TRBV29-1|-
CSVAFLGGYGYTF
TGCAGCGTTGCTTTTTTGGGGGGGTATGGCTACACCTTC
>TRBJ2-1|-|TRBV9|-
CASSVPRAETYNEQFF
TGTGCCAGCAGCGTCCCCCGGGCGGAAACGTACAATGAGCAGTTCTTC
>TRBJ2-7|-|TRBV6-5|TRBD1
CASSYNQDRGAYEQYF
TGTGCCAGCAGTTACAACCAGGACAGGGGTGCGTACGAGCAGTACTTC
>TRBJ1-1|-|TRBV28|-
CASKYQGSNTEAFF
TGTGCCAGCAAGTATCAGGGTTCGAACACTGAAGCTTTCTTT
>TRBJ2-7|-|TRBV2|TRBD2
CASSAGTSAYEQYF
TGTGCCAGCAGTGCCGGGACTAGTGCCTACGAGCAGTACTTC
>TRBJ1-4|-|TRBV19|-
CASSISRRPNEKLFF
TGTGCCAGTAGTATTTCCCGGCGACCTAATGAAAAACTGTTTTTT
>TRBJ1-5|-|TRBV7-3|-
CASSLGYGQPQHF
TGTGCCAGCAGCTTAGGGTACGGTCAGCCCCAGCATTTT
>TRBJ2-7|-|TRBV29-1|-
CSVEGNGAEQYF
TGCAGCGTTGAGGGAAATGGGGCTGAGCAGTACTTC
>TRBJ2-2|-|TRBV27|-
CASRKTGELFF
TGTGCCAGCAGGAAAACCGGGGAGCTGTTTTTT